One sample yielded the 18 T cell receptor beta chains listed below, sequenced in a study of T cell clonality in common variable immunodeficiency. Measured with immunoSEQ multiplex PCR; TCRdb has only the in-frame clones, and not every one. The sample has about 16,000 clones, none seen only once. Whole-study findings and limits: In common variable immunodeficiency, TCR beta chains reportedly carried fewer deletions and N-nucleotide insertions.

These receptors have no known antigen. The source material was peripheral blood mononuclear cells. These receptor sequences come from a human donor with common variable immunodeficiency.

For this clone: The read ends 3 residues before the CDR3 terminus; that terminus is restored from the germline J gene. The V gene is TRBV19, the J gene TRBJ2-3, with 8 bases matching TRBD2. CDR1 LNHDA and CDR2 SQIVND come from the germline V gene (reference sequence). V lost 5 bases and J lost 0; bases outside the gene matches: 10. The CDR3 is 17 residues long. Here the CDR3 reads CASSRSGGAGSTDTQYF. CDR3 DNA, as far as it was read: TGTGCCAGTAGTCGGTCCGGGGGGGCCGGTAGCACAGATACG.

Many counts were recorded for this clone. With the read ending 3 residues before the CDR3 end, the germline J gene is used to fill in that end. The V gene is TRBV18, the J gene TRBJ1-1; D is perhaps TRBD1 (5 bases). Trimming shortened V by 2 bases and J by 6 bases, and 16 bases separated the two germline ends. CDR3 length: 15 residues. Germline values: CDR1 KGHSH, CDR2 LQKENI. This CDR3 is CASSPREGVQAEAFF. The sequenced CDR3 bases are TGTGCCAGCTCACCAAGAGAAGGGGTCCAGGCTGAA.

Of note for this clone: The read stops 3 residues short of the end of the CDR3; the missing end is completed from the germline J gene. The J gene is TRBJ1-1, the V gene TRBV7-9; TRBD1 aligns across 8 bases. CDR1 is SEHNR and CDR2 is FQNEAQ in the germline V gene (reference sequence). There are 15 residues in the CDR3. V was clipped by 1 base and J by 0 bases; unmatched bases: 1. The part of the CDR3 DNA that was read is TGTGCCAGCAGCTTAGACAGGGGGATGAACACTGAA. Protein sequence: CASSLDRGMNTE. The CDR3 in its entirety is CASSLDRGMNTEAFF.

Ten or more counts support this clone. The read halts 3 residues ahead of the CDR3 end, with the missing end drawn from the germline J gene. The V and J genes are TRBV11-2 and TRBJ2-3, with D possibly being TRBD2 (5 bases). Trimming shortened V by 3 bases and J by 3 bases, and 7 bases separated the two germline ends. The CDR3 length is 13 residues. Germline V gene lookup returns CDR1 SGHAT and CDR2 FQNNGV. The sequenced part of the CDR3 DNA is TGTGCCAGCAGCTTCCGGGGAACAGATACG. Translating gives CASSFRGTDT. The whole CDR3 reads CASSFRGTDTQYF.

As concerns this clone: With the read ending 3 residues before the CDR3 end, the germline J gene is used to fill in that end. This chain joins TRBV7-2 and TRBJ2-5; 7 nucleotides match TRBD1. V was pared by 0 bases and J by 1 base, with 2 bases of the junction left unmatched. The CDR3 is 15 residues long. From germline, CDR1 is SGHTA and CDR2 FQGNSA. CDR3: CASSLAGTAQETQYF. The CDR3 bases that were read are TGTGCCAGCAGCTTAGCTGGGACAGCCCAAGAGACC.

This clone was picked up a small number of times. The read halts 3 residues ahead of the CDR3 end, with the missing end drawn from the germline J gene. The chain couples TRBV19 to TRBJ2-3; 9 nucleotides align to TRBD2. The CDR3 has 16 amino acids. The germline gives CDR1 LNHDA, CDR2 SQIVND (reference sequence). J gave up 0 bases and V 3 bases, and 4 bases lay outside the gene matches. The sequenced part of the CDR3 DNA is TGTGCCAGTAGTATCCAGACTAGCGGAAGCACAGATACG. Translated: CASSIQTSGSTDT. From start to end, the CDR3 is CASSIQTSGSTDTQYF.

Only a few counts were recorded for this clone. The sequenced fragment ends 3 residues before the CDR3 boundary, so the rest is inferred from the germline J gene. The V gene is TRBV30, the J gene TRBJ2-4, with a tentative D call TRBD2 (5 bases). The CDR3 sequence is 14 residues long. Per the germline V gene, CDR1 is GTSNPN and CDR2 is SVGIG (reference sequence). Trimming removed 3 bases at V and 6 bases at J, with 15 bases between. The CDR3 reads CAWSPKIAGNIQYF. The part of the CDR3 DNA that was read is TGTGCCTGGAGCCCCAAAATCGCGGGAAACATT.

Of note for this clone: The read finishes 3 residues shy of the CDR3 end, and the germline J gene is used to complete it. The chain uses TRBV7-2 and TRBJ2-7, with 7 nucleotides matching TRBD2. The V gene's germline CDR1 is SGHTA and CDR2 FQGNSA. V shed 4 bases and J 4 bases; nucleotides not matched to a gene: 1. The CDR3 sequence is 12 residues long. CDR3 DNA (partial): TGTGCCAGCAGCTGGACTAGTTACGAG. It is translated as CASSWTSYE. The full CDR3 sequence reads CASSWTSYEQYF. Drawing the rest from reference TRBV7-2 and TRBJ2-7, the complete variable domain is GAGVSQSPSNKVTEKGKDVELRCDPISGHTALYWYRQSLGQGLEFLIYFQGNSAPDKSGLPSDRFSAERTGGSVSTLTIQRTQQEDSAVYLCASSWTSYEQYFGPGTRLTVT.

This clone turned up a few times. The CDR3 goes on 3 residues after the read ends, and that part is filled in from the germline J gene. The chain is built from TRBV7-8 and TRBJ1-6; 10 nucleotides line up with TRBD1. This CDR3 contains 15 residues. The ends lost 6 bases at V and 6 bases at J; junction bases unmatched: 5. The germline CDR1 and CDR2 sequences are SGHVS and FQNEAQ. The DNA read from the CDR3 is TGTGCCAGCAGTGTTCGGACAGGGGGTAATTCACCC. The encoded protein is CASSVRTGGNSP. The full CDR3 protein reads CASSVRTGGNSPLHF.

On this clone itself: The read gets to within 3 residues of the CDR3 end, and the germline J gene fills in the rest. The V and J genes are TRBV5-1 and TRBJ1-2, with 9 bases lining up with TRBD1. With 3 bases clipped from V and 3 bases from J, the junction kept 3 bases outside the gene matches. The germline gives CDR1 SGHRS, CDR2 YFSETQ. This CDR3 comprises 14 residues. CDR3 loop: CASSSWTGDYGYTF. Partial CDR3 DNA: TGCGCCAGCAGCTCGTGGACAGGGGACTATGGC.

A remark on this clone: Read sequence stops 3 residues before the CDR3 end, and the germline J gene provides the missing end. This rearrangement joins TRBV5-4 to TRBJ2-7; 8 bases line up with TRBD2. The germline V gene encodes CDR1 SGHNT and CDR2 YYREEE (reference sequence). CDR3 length: 16 amino acids. Trimming removed 0 bases from V and 2 bases from J; junction bases left unmatched: 7. CDR3 DNA, as far as it was read: TGTGCCAGCAGCTTGGGGGCGGGGGGCAGTCCCTACGAG. Translating gives CASSLGAGGSPYE. The complete CDR3 reads CASSLGAGGSPYEQYF.

This clone has ten or more counts. At one end, the junction sequence differs from germline, possibly due to a read error. With the read ending 3 residues before the CDR3 end, the germline J gene is used to fill in that end. This rearrangement joins TRBV4-2 to TRBJ2-1, with 9 bases identical to TRBD2. The CDR3 runs 16 residues. Germline V gives CDR1 LGHNA, CDR2 YNFKEQ. The CDR3 DNA, read in part, is TGCGCCAGCAGCAGACGCGGGGGGGTCTCCTACAATGAG. Translation: CASSRRGGVSYNE. The whole CDR3 protein is CASSRRGGVSYNEQFF.

There are a few counts of this clone. The sequenced fragment ends 3 residues before the CDR3 boundary, so the rest is inferred from the germline J gene. The chain has TRBV19 and TRBJ2-5, with no clear D. The V end lost 4 bases, the J end lost 1 base, and 13 bases lay between the germline ends. The length of the CDR3 is 15 residues. Germline values: CDR1 LNHDA, CDR2 SQIVND (reference sequence). The CDR3 loop is CASSNGAVSQETQYF. The sequenced part of the CDR3 DNA is TGTGCCAGTAGTAACGGCGCGGTCAGCCAAGAGACC.

Concerning this clone itself: Read sequence stops 3 residues before the CDR3 end, and the germline J gene provides the missing end. The chain carries TRBV7-6 and TRBJ2-3; 10 bases agree with TRBD2. After removal of 6 bases from V and 2 bases from J, the junction contained 5 bases not matched to a gene. The CDR3 extends over 15 amino acids. Germline CDR1 SGHVS, CDR2 FNYEAQ. The CDR3 is CASSSGTSDTDTQYF. The sequenced part of the CDR3 DNA is TGTGCCAGCAGTTCCGGGACTAGCGACACAGATACG. Together with reference TRBV7-6 and TRBJ2-3, the CDR3 gives the full variable domain: GAGVSQSPRYKVTKRGQDVALRCDPISGHVSLYWYRQALGQGPEFLTYFNYEAQQDKSGLPNDRFSAERPEGSISTLTIQRTEQRDSAMYRCASSSGTSDTDTQYFGPGTRLTVL.

This clone was counted only a few times. Sequencing ends 3 residues short of the CDR3 end; the germline J gene provides the rest. The V gene is TRBV2, the J gene TRBJ2-7; D possibly corresponds to TRBD1 (6 bases). The CDR3 has 15 amino acids. Trimming left V 6 bases short and J 0 bases short, with 15 bases between. From germline, CDR1 is SNHLY and CDR2 FYNNEI. The CDR3 is CASRTDRRSSYEQYF. Incomplete CDR3 DNA: TGTGCCAGCAGGACCGACAGGAGGAGCTCCTACGAG.

This clone was counted a few times. Read sequence stops 3 residues before the CDR3 end, and the germline J gene provides the missing end. This chain joins TRBV20-1 and TRBJ2-3; D is perhaps TRBD1 (6 bases). CDR1 and CDR2 from the germline V gene are DFQATT and SNEGSKA (reference sequence). V dropped 5 bases and J dropped 0 bases, with 12 bases sitting between them. This CDR3 region has 14 residues. The CDR3 is CSAQGGVSTDTQYF. Partial CDR3 DNA: TGCAGTGCTCAAGGGGGAGTTAGCACAGATACG.

In this sample, this clone turned up a few times. The CDR3 end is not reached by the read, which stops 3 residues before it; the germline J gene fills it in. J is TRBJ2-5 and V is TRBV7-2; possible D gene TRBD2, 6 bases. V lost 4 bases and J 5 bases, leaving 14 bases between the germline ends. The CDR3 totals 14 residues. CDR1 is SGHTA and CDR2 is FQGNSA in the germline V gene. The DNA read from the CDR3 is TGTGCCAGCAGCTCCGCGGGACTTGGGGAGACC. Translating it yields CASSSAGLGET. The whole CDR3 sequence is CASSSAGLGETQYF.

By its share, this clone is medium-sized. The read ends 3 residues before the CDR3 terminus; that terminus is restored from the germline J gene. This chain connects TRBV29-1 to TRBJ1-1; 8 bases fit TRBD1. The CDR3 extends over 12 amino acids. Germline V gene sequence: CDR1 SQVTM, CDR2 ANQGSEA. The CDR3 DNA, read in part, is TGCAGCGTTGGGACAGGGTTATTAGAA. Its translation is CSVGTGLLE. The whole CDR3 reads CSVGTGLLEAFF.